Shown below are 8 T cell receptor beta chains from a single sample sequenced in a study of TIL therapy for anti-PD-1-resistant metastatic lung cancer. The libraries were made with immunoSEQ v3. Sequenced by immunoSEQ multiplex PCR; TCRdb stores in-frame clones only, minus some. The data show more than 90,000 clones, just over 65% seen once. As for time point: pre-treatment sample, taken before nivolumab and TIL therapy. The tumor samples were excised metastases, mostly pleural nodules or supraclavicular lymph nodes. The specimen comprised tumor tissue, sampled at baseline. The receptors here all came from a person aged 25-80 years with non-small cell lung cancer.

V is TRBV6-2 or TRBV6-3 and J is TRBJ1-5; 7 nucleotides agree with TRBD1. Germline loops: CDR1 MNHEY, CDR2 SVGEGT. V trimming: 2 bases; J trimming: 6 bases; junction bases outside the gene matches: 4. This CDR3 comprises 14 residues. CDR3 amino acids: CASSYEGARQPQHF. As DNA, the CDR3 is TGTGCCAGCAGTTACGAGGGGGCTCGTCAGCCCCAGCATTTT.

The J gene is TRBJ1-5, the V gene TRBV4-2, with D possibly being TRBD1 (5 bases). CDR1 is LGHNA and CDR2 is YNFKEQ in the germline V gene. V lost 8 bases and J lost 3, with 17 bases in between. There are 15 residues in the CDR3. The CDR3 region is CASRLQGAINQPQHF. The CDR3 DNA is TGTGCCAGCCGATTACAAGGGGCGATCAATCAGCCCCAGCATTTT.

The rearrangement joins TRBV6-2 or TRBV6-3 to TRBJ2-1; 12 nucleotides align to TRBD2. Per germline, CDR1 MNHEY and CDR2 SVGEGT. The CDR3 extends over 16 amino acids. The junction had 10 bases not matched to a gene; V was cut back by 4 bases and J by 9 bases. This CDR3 reads CASSSLSSGGAGEQFF. CDR3 DNA: TGTGCCAGCAGTTCCCTCTCTAGCGGGGGGGCCGGTGAGCAGTTCTTC.

This chain uses TRBV5-1 with TRBJ2-5; 12 positions agree with TRBD2. With 4 bases clipped from V and 5 bases from J, the junction kept 6 bases outside the gene matches. The CDR3 covers 15 residues. Germline CDR1 SGHRS, CDR2 YFSETQ. CDR3 sequence: CASSPLAGGPETQYF. The CDR3 DNA reads TGCGCCAGCAGCCCTCTAGCGGGGGGGCCTGAGACCCAGTACTTC.

The chain combines TRBV18 with TRBJ2-3; TRBD1 aligns across 11 bases. Germline CDR1 reads KGHSH; CDR2 reads LQKENI. After removal of 1 base from V and 2 bases from J, the junction contained 8 bases not matched to a gene. The CDR3 has 18 amino acids. The CDR3 DNA follows: TGTGCCAGCTCACCACTCATTGGACAGGGGGCGCCCACAGATACGCAGTATTTT. Translated: CASSPLIGQGAPTDTQYF.

The chain joins TRBV5-1 to TRBJ2-1; tentatively, D is TRBD1 (5 bases). V dropped 6 bases and J dropped 7 bases, with 17 bases sitting between them. The V gene's germline CDR1 is SGHRS and CDR2 YFSETQ. This CDR3 has 14 amino acids. This CDR3 reads CASTRQGGDNEQFF. The CDR3 nucleotides are TGCGCCAGCACCAGGCAGGGTGGAGATAATGAGCAGTTCTTC.

The chain has TRBV6-1 and TRBJ1-2; D gene unclear. CDR3 length: 14 residues. Germline CDR1 reads MNHNS; CDR2 reads SASEGT. The ends were cut back, 4 bases at V and 5 bases at J, with 14 bases in the middle. Here the CDR3 DNA reads TGTGCCAGCAGTGGAGCGGGGAGGTATTATGGCTACACCTTC. Translated: CASSGAGRYYGYTF.

There are a few counts of this clone. The chain carries TRBV7-9 and TRBJ2-2; 7 bases map to TRBD1. In germline, CDR1 is SEHNR, CDR2 FQNEAQ (reference sequence). V lost 5 bases and J lost 2; bases outside the gene matches: 11. This CDR3 is built from 17 residues. The CDR3 loop reads CASSRQIQGPNTGELFF. CDR3 DNA: TGTGCCAGCAGCCGTCAGATACAGGGGCCTAACACCGGGGAGCTGTTTTTT. Full variable domain (missing parts from reference TRBV7-9 and TRBJ2-2): DTGVSQNPRHKITKRGQNVTFRCDPISEHNRLYWYRQTLGQGPEFLTYFQNEAQLEKSRLLSDRFSAERPKGSFSTLEIQRTEQGDSAMYLCASSRQIQGPNTGELFFGEGSRLTVL.